One sample yielded the 29 T cell receptor beta chains listed below, sequenced in a study of T cells in localized non-small cell lung cancer (dated by TCRdb to 2018 to 2020). Library generation was performed with the immunoSEQ multiplex PCR assay. TCRdb provides this immuneACCESS table in a form limited to in-frame rearrangements. Some clones are lacking; in checked studies, under half of them reflect an unresolved V gene, and why the rest are absent is not known. This sample has around 1,300 clones in its table, and more than 20% of those were observed once. The top ten clones comprise more than 9% of the sample. Specimen: lung tumor tissue, collected before any cancer treatment. The receptors stem from a male donor older than 55 with stage I lung adenocarcinoma.

The gene calls are TRBV10-2 and TRBJ2-2; no reliable D call. Per germline, CDR1 WSHSY and CDR2 SAAADI. This CDR3 spans 12 amino acids. The germline V and J ends were trimmed by 10 bases and 7 bases, with 13 bases remaining between them. DNA of the CDR3: TGCGCCACCTCCGGCAGTAGCGGGGAGCTGTTTTTT. Translated: CATSGSSGELFF.

This clone counts as medium-sized (0.01 to 0.1%). The chain has TRBV11-3 and TRBJ1-2; 7 positions match TRBD1. Trimming removed 3 bases from V and 0 bases from J; junction bases left unmatched: 7. CDR3 length: 16 residues. The V gene's germline CDR1 is SGHNT and CDR2 YENEEA. CDR3 sequence (DNA): TGTGCCAGCAGCTTGTTCCCGGGACAGCCTAACTATGGCTACACCTTC. Residues: CASSLFPGQPNYGYTF.

This clone occurred a few times. This chain connects TRBV7-2 to TRBJ1-1; a possible D gene is TRBD1 (6 bases). Trimming removed 5 bases at V and 3 bases at J, with 10 bases between. The CDR3 loop spans 13 amino acids. Germline CDR1 and CDR2: SGHTA and FQGNSA. The CDR3 protein is CASSDRRHTEAFF. The DNA of the CDR3 is TGTGCCAGCAGCGACAGGAGGCACACTGAAGCTTTCTTT.

The CDR3 sequence: CASSQDGGRHNEQFF. CDR3 DNA sequence: TGTGCCAGCAGCCAGGATGGGGGGCGTCACAATGAGCAGTTCTTC. This chain connects TRBV11-3 to TRBJ2-1; possibly TRBD1 or TRBD2 for D (6 bases each). The CDR3 consists of 15 residues. The germline V gene encodes CDR1 SGHNT and CDR2 YENEEA. The V end lost 5 bases, the J end lost 5 bases, and 16 bases lay between the germline ends.

There are a few counts of this clone. This chain uses TRBV11-3 with TRBJ1-4; TRBD1 matches at 8 bases. Trimming removed 5 bases from V and 7 bases from J; junction bases left unmatched: 6. Germline V CDR1 and CDR2: SGHNT, YENEEA. The CDR3 totals 14 residues. The CDR3 protein is CASSRQGSREKLFF. CDR3 bases: TGTGCCAGCAGCCGACAGGGGAGTCGTGAAAAACTGTTTTTT.

This chain connects TRBV12-5 to TRBJ1-4; D call uncertain. CDR1 and CDR2 (germline): LGHNT, FRNRAP. The CDR3 consists of 16 residues. The ends were cut back, 0 bases at V and 7 bases at J, with 15 bases in the middle. The CDR3 protein is CASGLVTVQRAEKLFF. In DNA, the CDR3 is TGTGCTAGTGGTTTGGTAACGGTCCAGAGGGCTGAAAAACTGTTTTTT.

This clone was picked up a small number of times. The V call is TRBV5-1, the J call TRBJ1-3, with 7 nucleotides matching TRBD1. The ends lost 4 bases at V and 2 bases at J; junction bases unmatched: 3. CDR3 length equals 14 residues. The germline V gene has CDR1 SGHRS and CDR2 YFSETQ. The CDR3 region is CASSLDRAGNTIYF. CDR3 in DNA: TGCGCCAGCAGCCTCGACAGGGCTGGAAACACCATATATTTT.

The chain is built from TRBV19 and TRBJ1-5; a possible D gene is TRBD1 (5 bases). Germline V gene data show CDR1 as LNHDA and CDR2 as SQIVND (reference sequence). CDR3 length equals 14 residues. Trimming removed 4 bases from V and 4 bases from J, with 11 bases in between. CDR3 sequence: CASSTRQQNQPQHF. CDR3 DNA: TGTGCCAGTAGTACTCGACAGCAAAATCAGCCCCAGCATTTT.

CDR3 amino acids: CASSPQGAQIIEQYV. For the CDR3, the DNA is TGTGCCAGCTCACCCCAGGGGGCGCAGATAATCGAGCAGTACGTC. The chain couples TRBV18 to TRBJ2-7, with 8 bases fitting TRBD1. V lost 3 bases to trimming and J lost 6 bases; unmatched junction nucleotides: 10. Germline CDR1 reads KGHSH; CDR2 reads LQKENI. This CDR3 comprises 15 residues.

The genes are TRBV19 and TRBJ2-1, with TRBD1 matching 9 bases. With V trimmed by 3 bases and J by 7 bases, 7 bases remained unmatched. CDR3 length: 15 amino acids. Germline V lookup: CDR1 LNHDA, CDR2 SQIVND (reference sequence). CDR3 in DNA: TGTGCCAGTAGTATCTCGACAGGGGGGACAAATGAGCAGTTCTTC. Translation: CASSISTGGTNEQFF.

The chain couples TRBV5-1 to TRBJ1-1, with TRBD1 matching 8 bases. Germline V gene data show CDR1 as SGHRS and CDR2 as YFSETQ. The J segment lost 6 bases and the V segment lost 3 bases, leaving 7 bases of the junction unmatched. The CDR3 has 14 amino acids. This CDR3 is CASSSQGAIAEAFF. The CDR3 DNA reads TGCGCCAGCAGCTCGCAGGGGGCTATCGCTGAAGCTTTCTTT.

This rearrangement joins TRBV10-2 to TRBJ1-6; D possibly corresponds to TRBD1 (6 bases). V shed 2 bases and J shed 6 bases, with 11 bases lying between them. This CDR3 spans 15 amino acids. CDR1 is WSHSY, CDR2 SAAADI, per germline. The CDR3 DNA reads as TGCGCCAGCAGTGAGAGGACAGACTTTAATTCACCCCTCCACTTT. It specifies CASSERTDFNSPLHF.

This clone was picked up a small number of times. V usage is TRBV6-8 and J usage is TRBJ2-2, with 10 nucleotides matching TRBD2. With V trimmed by 4 bases and J by 0 bases, 2 bases remained unmatched. The CDR3 loop spans 16 amino acids. Germline CDR1 MNHGY, CDR2 SAAAGT. The CDR3 spells CASSFLAGANTGELFF. The CDR3 nucleotides are TGTGCCAGCAGTTTTCTAGCGGGGGCGAACACCGGGGAGCTGTTTTTT.

This clone is medium-sized. This chain links TRBV11-3 with TRBJ2-7; 8 bases are shared with TRBD2. The CDR3 contains 16 residues. The J segment lost 3 bases and the V segment lost 5 bases, leaving 12 bases of the junction unmatched. In germline, CDR1 is SGHNT, CDR2 YENEEA. The CDR3: CASSQAALAGNYEQYF. In DNA, the CDR3 is TGTGCCAGCAGCCAAGCAGCTCTAGCGGGCAACTACGAGCAGTACTTC.

This clone was seen more than once but under ten times. This chain links TRBV9 with TRBJ1-5; possibly TRBD1 for D (5 bases). This CDR3 is 14 amino acids long. The germline V and J ends were trimmed by 5 bases and 5 bases, with 14 bases remaining between them. Per the germline V gene, CDR1 is SGDLS and CDR2 is YYNGEE. The CDR3 reads CASRTPGPDQPQHF. For the CDR3, the DNA is TGTGCCAGCAGGACCCCGGGACCTGATCAGCCCCAGCATTTT.

By share, this clone ranks as large. The rearrangement links TRBV11-3 to TRBJ2-2; perhaps TRBD1 as D (6 bases). The CDR3 extends over 14 amino acids. Per germline, CDR1 SGHNT and CDR2 YENEEA. V dropped 2 bases and J dropped 4 bases, with 8 bases sitting between them. The CDR3 DNA reads as TGTGCCAGCAGCTTAACAGGGAGCACCGGGGAGCTGTTTTTT. Encoded protein: CASSLTGSTGELFF. The full variable domain, with the rest looked up from reference TRBV11-3 and TRBJ2-2, is EAGVVQSPRYKIIEKKQPVAFWCNPISGHNTLYWYLQNLGQGPELLIRYENEEAVDDSQLPKDRFSAERLKGVDSTLKIQPAELGDSAVYLCASSLTGSTGELFFGEGSRLTVL.

The rearrangement uses TRBV9 and TRBJ2-2, with 11 bases identical to TRBD2. V trimming: 8 bases; J trimming: 5 bases; junction bases outside the gene matches: 11. The germline V gene encodes CDR1 SGDLS and CDR2 YYNGEE. The CDR3 consists of 16 residues. The CDR3 loop reads CASWGSGRAWTGELFF. The CDR3 DNA reads TGTGCCAGTTGGGGTAGCGGGAGGGCCTGGACCGGGGAGCTGTTTTTT.

CDR3 coding DNA: TGTGCCAGCAGTAGCGCGGGGGTGGGCACAGATACGCAGTATTTT. It codes for CASSSAGVGTDTQYF. This sequence joins TRBV6-8 and TRBJ2-3, with 7 bases matching TRBD2. From germline, CDR1 is MNHGY and CDR2 SAAAGT. Trimming took 5 bases from V and 1 from J; bases not matched to a gene: 6. The CDR3 is made up of 15 amino acids.

By frequency in the sample, this clone is hyperexpanded. The rearrangement joins TRBV6-8 to TRBJ1-3; D not resolved. The CDR3 extends over 16 amino acids. Germline V lookup: CDR1 MNHGY, CDR2 SAAAGT. Trimming cost V 6 bases and J 0 bases, with 15 bases left between them. The CDR3: CASRVSETVSGNTIYF. For the CDR3, the DNA is TGTGCCAGCAGGGTGTCGGAGACCGTCTCTGGAAACACCATATATTTT.

This clone was picked up a small number of times. V is TRBV19 and J is TRBJ1-1, with 7 bases identical to TRBD1. The CDR3 runs to 13 residues. Germline loops: CDR1 LNHDA, CDR2 SQIVND (reference sequence). The junction had 5 bases not matched to a gene; V was cut back by 4 bases and J by 6 bases. The CDR3 sequence is CASSTLQGAEAFF. In DNA form, the CDR3 reads TGTGCCAGTAGTACCCTGCAGGGGGCTGAAGCTTTCTTT.

J is TRBJ1-4 and V is TRBV19; 9 bases match TRBD1. This CDR3 has 20 amino acids. V shed 4 bases, J shed 2 bases, and the junction held 17 bases outside the gene matches. CDR1 is LNHDA and CDR2 is SQIVND in the germline V gene (reference sequence). DNA for the CDR3: TGTGCCAGTAGTAACCGGGGACAGGGATGGACAGGGATGACTAATGAAAAACTGTTTTTT. Its translation: CASSNRGQGWTGMTNEKLFF.

The rearrangement joins TRBV28 to TRBJ1-2; a weak D match, TRBD1 (6 bases). This CDR3 contains 13 residues. Germline CDR1 and CDR2: MDHEN and SYDVKM. Trimming took off 8 bases at V and 4 bases at J, with 14 bases between the two ends. The chain's CDR3 is CASAEQGFYGYTF. The CDR3, as DNA: TGTGCCAGCGCTGAACAGGGATTCTATGGCTACACCTTC.

The gene calls are TRBV30 and TRBJ1-5, with 7 bases lining up with TRBD1. This CDR3 spans 18 amino acids. J lost 0 bases, V lost 3 bases, and 14 bases had no gene match. CDR1 is GTSNPN, CDR2 SVGIG, per germline (reference sequence). CDR3 DNA: TGTGCCTGGAGGCTCACCAGGGGGGGGGTCTATAGCAATCAGCCCCAGCATTTT. Its protein is CAWRLTRGGVYSNQPQHF. The whole variable domain, filled in from reference TRBV30 and TRBJ1-5, reads SQTIHQWPATLVQPVGSPLSLECTVEGTSNPNLYWYRQAAGRGLQLLFYSVGIGQISSEVPQNLSASRPQDRQFILSSKKLLLSDSGFYLCAWRLTRGGVYSNQPQHFGDGTRLSIL.

The V call is TRBV6-8, the J call TRBJ1-1; D is perhaps TRBD1 (6 bases). The CDR3 has 14 amino acids. Germline V gene data show CDR1 as MNHGY and CDR2 as SAAAGT. Trimming removed 5 bases from V and 7 bases from J, with 17 bases in between. CDR3: CASSGVGGRFEAFF. CDR3 DNA sequence: TGTGCCAGCAGTGGCGTGGGGGGCCGGTTTGAAGCTTTCTTT.

This chain connects TRBV11-3 to TRBJ2-7, with a possible D match to TRBD1 (6 bases). CDR1 and CDR2 from the germline V gene are SGHNT and YENEEA. This CDR3 region has 14 residues. V lost 5 bases and J 1 base, leaving 12 bases between the germline ends. The CDR3 DNA is TGTGCCAGCAGCACCCGACAGGCTTCCTACGAGCAGTACTTC. As protein: CASSTRQASYEQYF.

This clone is labeled large. This sample includes further DNA sequences coding for the same CDR3. The V and J genes are TRBV11-3 and TRBJ2-3, with 11 bases aligning to TRBD2. With V trimmed by 6 bases and J by 6 bases, 8 bases remained unmatched. Germline assignment: CDR1 SGHNT and CDR2 YENEEA. There are 15 residues in the CDR3. This CDR3 reads CASSPGTSGGDTQYF. CDR3 nucleotides: TGTGCCAGCAGTCCCGGGACTAGCGGAGGGGATACGCAGTATTTT. Filled out from reference TRBV11-3 and TRBJ2-3, the complete variable domain reads EAGVVQSPRYKIIEKKQPVAFWCNPISGHNTLYWYLQNLGQGPELLIRYENEEAVDDSQLPKDRFSAERLKGVDSTLKIQPAELGDSAVYLCASSPGTSGGDTQYFGPGTRLTVL.

The chain has TRBV6-7 and TRBJ1-4; no firm D call. TRBV6-7 is designated an ORF whose function remains uncertain. The CDR3 is 11 residues long. With 2 bases removed from V and 7 bases from J, the gap between germline ends came to 2 bases. The CDR3 sequence is CASSYGEKLFF. CDR3 bases: TGTGCCAGCAGTTACGGTGAAAAACTGTTTTTT.

The sample holds a few counts of this clone. This chain connects TRBV5-1 to TRBJ2-7; D is ambiguous. Per the germline V gene, CDR1 is SGHRS and CDR2 is YFSETQ. The CDR3 totals 15 residues. The germline V and J ends were trimmed by 1 base and 4 bases, with 15 bases remaining between them. Written as DNA, the CDR3 is TGCGCCAGCAGCTTGAGAGGCACGGAGACTTACGAGCAGTACGTC. Residues: CASSLRGTETYEQYV.

This clone came up a few times. The chain's CDR3 is CASRIQGNTGELFF. CDR3 DNA: TGTGCCAGCAGGATACAGGGGAACACCGGGGAGCTGTTTTTT. The gene calls are TRBV6-8 and TRBJ2-2; D might be TRBD1 (6 bases). The CDR3 contains 14 residues. Germline CDR1 is MNHGY and CDR2 is SAAAGT. V was cut by 6 bases and J by 1 base, with 9 bases left in between.